This T cell receptor beta chain derives from a study of graft-versus-host responses after intestinal transplantation. Looking at the study overall: Every recipient underwent anti-thymocyte globulin induction, then tacrolimus and steroids for 2 to 3 years. Study-wide results and caveats: There were GvH clones found in recipient marrow, and some of them appeared first in ileum or blood.

Germline assignment: CDR1 SGHNT and CDR2 YYREEE (reference sequence). The CDR3 is made up of 15 amino acids. Trimming took off 7 bases at V and 0 bases at J, with 13 bases between the two ends. Libraries were prepared by immunoSEQ multiplex PCR; TCRdb keeps only in-frame clonotypes and omits some of them. The table lists more than 95,000 clones, 75% to 95% of them singletons, with roughly 0.2% in the top ten. Notes on this clone: Its antigen is unknown.

The source was unstimulated CD4+ T cells sorted from spleen or lymph node cells, collected before intestinal transplant. The clonotype comes from a human donor who received an intestinal transplant. The J gene is TRBJ2-2, the V gene TRBV5-4; D is perhaps TRBD2 (5 bases). The CDR3 coding sequence is TGTGCCAGCGCGAGCGGCAGCCCGAACACCGGGGAGCTGTTTTTT. The encoded protein is CASASGSPNTGELFF.